The 15 T cell receptor beta chains below were found in one sample sequenced in a study of T cells after somatic rescue of genetic block (dated by TCRdb to the early 2020s). Library preparation employed the immunoSEQ multiplex PCR assay. TCRdb stores this immuneACCESS table with in-frame sequences only. Part of the clones is absent; in the studies checked, under half of the shortfall reflects unresolved V genes, and no reason is known for the rest. The sample table contains about 70,000 clones; only one count was recorded for 92% of them. The biggest ten clones account for around 2.8% of the sample. Sample: peripheral blood mononuclear cells (PBMCs). The receptor set was obtained from a man in his forties.

The chain joins TRBV19 to TRBJ2-7, with D maybe TRBD2 (6 bases). The V end was cut by 2 bases, the J end by 6 bases, with 17 bases between. The CDR3 totals 15 residues. From germline, CDR1 is LNHDA and CDR2 SQIVND (reference sequence). The CDR3 DNA sequence: TGTGCCAGTAGTATACCCGGGACTGCACAGCGCGAGCAGTACTTC. Translating it yields CASSIPGTAQREQYF.

The rearrangement joins TRBV4-3 to TRBJ1-2, with D unresolved. Per germline, CDR1 LGHNA and CDR2 YSLEER. V gave up 2 bases and J gave up 5 bases, with 9 bases separating them. The CDR3 is made up of 13 amino acids. The DNA for the CDR3 is TGCGCCAGCAGCCAACCTTTAGGATATGGCTACACCTTC. Amino acids: CASSQPLGYGYTF.

The CDR3 nucleotides are TGTGCCAGCAGCTTAGGCCTTAGCGGGGGGGCCGAGGAGACCCAGTACTTC. The encoded protein is CASSLGLSGGAEETQYF. The J gene is TRBJ2-5, the V gene TRBV11-2; 11 bases map to TRBD2. V gave up 1 base and J gave up 5 bases; unmatched junction bases: 9. Looked up from germline, CDR1 is SGHAT and CDR2 is FQNNGV. This CDR3 has 17 amino acids.

The J gene is TRBJ2-1, the V gene TRBV5-1; 10 bases agree with TRBD1. Germline V gene data show CDR1 as SGHRS and CDR2 as YFSETQ. The CDR3 is made up of 15 amino acids. The V gene end was trimmed by 0 bases and the J gene end by 8 bases; junction bases not matched to a gene: 5. The CDR3 sequence is CASSLGGQGIDEQFF. CDR3 coding DNA: TGCGCCAGCAGCTTGGGGGGACAGGGGATAGATGAGCAGTTCTTC.

Here the CDR3 reads CASSTAGTQETQYF. In DNA form, the CDR3 reads TGTGCCAGTAGTACCGCCGGGACACAAGAGACCCAGTACTTC. V is TRBV19 and J is TRBJ2-5; D is perhaps TRBD1 (6 bases). Germline CDR1 and CDR2: LNHDA and SQIVND (reference sequence). The CDR3 consists of 14 residues. V lost 4 bases, J lost 2 bases, and 11 bases lay in between.

The chain combines TRBV25-1 with TRBJ2-7, with 10 bases aligning to TRBD1. The CDR3 runs 15 residues. The V segment lost 4 bases and the J segment 5 bases; nucleotides outside the gene matches: 8. The germline gives CDR1 MGHDK, CDR2 SYGVNS. CDR3 protein: CASSASGQGKNEQYF. The CDR3 DNA follows: TGTGCCAGCAGTGCGTCGGGACAGGGGAAAAACGAGCAGTACTTC.

J is TRBJ1-5 and V is TRBV4-1; perhaps TRBD1 as D (6 bases). V was pared by 2 bases and J by 7 bases, with 21 bases between. The V gene's germline CDR1 is MGHRA and CDR2 YSYEKL. CDR3 length: 17 residues. The CDR3 region is CASSQYLFQGKEQPQHF. CDR3 DNA sequence: TGCGCCAGCAGCCAATACCTTTTTCAGGGGAAGGAGCAGCCCCAGCATTTT.

This clone appeared a single time. The J gene is TRBJ2-2, the V gene TRBV25-1; D is unclear. Trimming shortened V by 1 base and J by 3 bases, and 3 bases separated the two germline ends. Germline CDR1 and CDR2: MGHDK and SYGVNS. CDR3 length: 13 amino acids. The CDR3 DNA reads as TGTGCCAGCAGTGAATTCTACACCGGGGAGCTGTTTTTT. It encodes CASSEFYTGELFF.

This chain joins TRBV4-2 and TRBJ2-2; weak D call: TRBD2 (5 bases). Germline CDR1 and CDR2: LGHNA and YNFKEQ. The CDR3 spans 16 residues. Trimming took off 4 bases at V and 1 base at J, with 13 bases between the two ends. CDR3 region: CASSLSGSQNTGELFF. The CDR3 DNA follows: TGTGCCAGCAGCCTTTCGGGGTCCCAGAACACCGGGGAGCTGTTTTTT.

V gene TRBV9 combines with J gene TRBJ2-1; D not resolved. The V end lost 0 bases, the J end lost 10 bases, and 14 bases lay between the germline ends. Germline V gene data show CDR1 as SGDLS and CDR2 as YYNGEE. The CDR3 length is 14 residues. The CDR3 region is CASSVDGVPGEQFF. As DNA, the CDR3 is TGTGCCAGCAGCGTAGATGGTGTGCCCGGGGAGCAGTTCTTC.

The genes are TRBV13 and TRBJ2-7; D remains ambiguous. V was shortened by 0 bases and J by 2 bases, with 5 bases between the two germline ends. The CDR3 length is 13 residues. Germline-derived CDR1 and CDR2 are PRHDT and FYEKMQ (reference sequence). The CDR3 is CASSLGRTYEQYF. CDR3 DNA: TGTGCCAGCAGCTTAGGCCGGACCTACGAGCAGTACTTC. Using reference TRBV13 and TRBJ2-7 for the parts outside the CDR3, the full variable domain is AAGVIQSPRHLIKEKRETATLKCYPIPRHDTVYWYQQGPGQDPQFLISFYEKMQSDKGSIPDRFSAQQFSDYHSELNMSSLELGDSALYFCASSLGRTYEQYFGPGTRLTVT.

CDR3 in amino acids: CASSSGPTGYTF. DNA of the CDR3: TGCGCCAGCAGCTCGGGACCGACAGGCTACACCTTC. The chain employs TRBV4-1 and TRBJ1-2; D is possibly TRBD1 (5 bases). The germline gives CDR1 MGHRA, CDR2 YSYEKL. The ends were cut back, 5 bases at V and 8 bases at J, with 12 bases in the middle. This CDR3 is built from 12 residues.

V is TRBV5-1 and J is TRBJ2-2; D is ambiguous. The CDR3 covers 16 residues. The V gene's germline CDR1 is SGHRS and CDR2 YFSETQ. The V end lost 4 bases, the J end lost 0 bases, and 13 bases lay between the germline ends. The chain's CDR3 is CASSRFRETNTGELFF. For the CDR3, the DNA is TGCGCCAGCAGCCGGTTTAGGGAAACGAACACCGGGGAGCTGTTTTTT.

This chain connects TRBV10-1 to TRBJ2-1, with a tentative D call TRBD1 (5 bases). This CDR3 comprises 15 residues. The germline V gene has CDR1 WNHNN and CDR2 SYGVQD (reference sequence). V lost 0 bases, J lost 4 bases, and 10 bases lay in between. CDR3 DNA: TGCGCCAGCAGTGAGTCCGGACAATTATACAATGAGCAGTTCTTC. The encoded protein is CASSESGQLYNEQFF.

This chain uses TRBV9 with TRBJ2-1, with 9 bases that match TRBD2. This CDR3 contains 16 residues. Trimming took 4 bases from V and 4 from J; bases not matched to a gene: 9. Germline-derived CDR1 and CDR2 are SGDLS and YYNGEE. The DNA of the CDR3 is TGTGCCAGCAGCACCACGACTAGCGGAGCTTACAATGAGCAGTTCTTC. Amino acids: CASSTTTSGAYNEQFF. Full variable domain (outside the CDR3, taken from reference TRBV9 and TRBJ2-1): DSGVTQTPKHLITATGQRVTLRCSPRSGDLSVYWYQQSLDQGLQFLIQYYNGEERAKGNILERFSAQQFPDLHSELNLSSLELGDSALYFCASSTTTSGAYNEQFFGPGTRLTVL.